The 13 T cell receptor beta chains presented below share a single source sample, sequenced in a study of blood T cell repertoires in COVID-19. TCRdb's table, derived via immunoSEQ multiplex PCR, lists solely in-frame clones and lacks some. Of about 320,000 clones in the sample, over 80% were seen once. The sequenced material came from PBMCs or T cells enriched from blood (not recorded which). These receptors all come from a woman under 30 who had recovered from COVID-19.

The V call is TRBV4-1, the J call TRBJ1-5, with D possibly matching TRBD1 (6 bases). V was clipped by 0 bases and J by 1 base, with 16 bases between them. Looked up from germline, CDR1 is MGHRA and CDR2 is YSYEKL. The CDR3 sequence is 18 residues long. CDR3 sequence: CASSQERWGGLSNQPQHF. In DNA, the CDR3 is TGCGCCAGCAGCCAAGAAAGATGGGGGGGGCTGAGCAATCAGCCCCAGCATTTT.

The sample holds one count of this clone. DNA for the CDR3: TGTGCCAGCAGTGGTGGCCGAAGCTACACCTTC. Translation gives CASSGGRSYTF. V and J are TRBV28 and TRBJ1-2; D is undetermined. The CDR3 length is 11 residues. V was trimmed by 5 bases and J by 9 bases, leaving 10 bases between them. Germline V CDR1 and CDR2: MDHEN, SYDVKM.

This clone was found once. The CDR3 here is CASSPSPGQIYEQYF. As DNA, the CDR3 is TGTGCCAGCAGCCCTTCGCCGGGACAGATATACGAGCAGTACTTC. V usage is TRBV5-6 and J usage is TRBJ2-7; 7 bases match TRBD1. Trimming removed 4 bases from V and 4 bases from J; junction bases left unmatched: 11. The CDR3 loop spans 15 amino acids. Germline V gene lookup returns CDR1 SGHDT and CDR2 YYEEEE.

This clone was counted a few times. CDR3: CASSSGTGYNSPLHF. In DNA, the CDR3 is TGTGCCAGCAGCTCCGGGACAGGATATAATTCACCCCTCCACTTT. This chain uses TRBV11-2 with TRBJ1-6; TRBD1 matches at 8 bases. CDR3 length: 15 amino acids. Trimming took 4 bases from V and 4 from J; bases not matched to a gene: 3. Germline CDR1 and CDR2: SGHAT and FQNNGV.

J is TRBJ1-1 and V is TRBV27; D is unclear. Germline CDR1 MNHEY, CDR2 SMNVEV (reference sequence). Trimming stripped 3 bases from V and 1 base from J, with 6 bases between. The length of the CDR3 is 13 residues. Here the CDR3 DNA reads TGTGCCAGCAGTTTTAGTGAGAACACTGAAGCTTTCTTT. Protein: CASSFSENTEAFF.

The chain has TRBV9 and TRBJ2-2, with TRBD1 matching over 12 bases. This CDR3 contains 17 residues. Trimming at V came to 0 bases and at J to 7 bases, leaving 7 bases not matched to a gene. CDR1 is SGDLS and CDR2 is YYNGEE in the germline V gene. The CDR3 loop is CASSVVGQGAQHGELFF. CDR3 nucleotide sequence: TGTGCCAGCAGCGTAGTGGGACAGGGGGCGCAACACGGGGAGCTGTTTTTT.

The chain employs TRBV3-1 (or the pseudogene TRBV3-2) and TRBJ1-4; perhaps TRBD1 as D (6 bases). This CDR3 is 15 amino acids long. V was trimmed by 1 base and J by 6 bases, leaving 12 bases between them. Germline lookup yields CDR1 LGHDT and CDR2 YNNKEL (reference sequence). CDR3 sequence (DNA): TGTGCCAGCAGCCAAGGCACAGGGCGGGATGAAAAACTGTTTTTT. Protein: CASSQGTGRDEKLFF.

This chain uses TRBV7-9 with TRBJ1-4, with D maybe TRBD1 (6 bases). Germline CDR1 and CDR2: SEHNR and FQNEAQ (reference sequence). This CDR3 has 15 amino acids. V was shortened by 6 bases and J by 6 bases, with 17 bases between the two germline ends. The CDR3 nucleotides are TGTGCCAGCAGACAGGGCACCCCCTGGGATGAAAAACTGTTTTTT. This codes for CASRQGTPWDEKLFF.

The CDR3 reads CASSSGLGTEAFF. In DNA, the CDR3 is TGTGCCAGTAGTTCCGGGTTAGGCACTGAAGCTTTCTTT. This sequence joins TRBV19 and TRBJ1-1, with no clear D. CDR1 is LNHDA and CDR2 is SQIVND in the germline V gene (reference sequence). Between the trimmed V and J ends, which lost 5 bases and 4 bases, there was a span of 11 bases. CDR3 size: 13 residues.

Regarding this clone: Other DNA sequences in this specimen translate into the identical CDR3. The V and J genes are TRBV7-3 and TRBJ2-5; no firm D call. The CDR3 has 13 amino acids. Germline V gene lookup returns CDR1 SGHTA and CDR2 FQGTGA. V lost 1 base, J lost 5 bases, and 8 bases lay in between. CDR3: CASSLNPRETQYF. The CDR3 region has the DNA TGTGCCAGCAGCTTAAACCCTCGGGAGACCCAGTACTTC.

In DNA form, the CDR3 reads TGTGCCACCAGCAGCGGTGGACTAGCGGGATTAGAGACCCAGTACTTC. Translating gives CATSSGGLAGLETQYF. The V and J genes are TRBV15 and TRBJ2-5; 12 bases fit TRBD2. From germline, CDR1 is LNHNV and CDR2 YYDKDF (reference sequence). CDR3 length equals 16 residues. The trim removed 3 bases at V and 4 bases at J, leaving 6 bases unmatched.

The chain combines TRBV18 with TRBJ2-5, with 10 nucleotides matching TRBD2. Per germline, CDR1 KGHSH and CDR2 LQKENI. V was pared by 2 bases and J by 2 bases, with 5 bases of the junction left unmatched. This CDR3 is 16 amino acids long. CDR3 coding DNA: TGTGCCAGCTCACCAGTAGCGGGGGGCCAACAAGAGACCCAGTACTTC. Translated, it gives CASSPVAGGQQETQYF.

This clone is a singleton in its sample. For the CDR3, the DNA is TGCGCCAGCAGCGCGCAATTAGGACTCCCGGCCTACGAGCAGTACTTC. Translated: CASSAQLGLPAYEQYF. The rearrangement uses TRBV5-1 and TRBJ2-7, with D possibly TRBD2 on 5 matching bases. The V end lost 4 bases, the J end lost 2 bases, and 19 bases lay between the germline ends. CDR3 length: 16 residues. CDR1 is SGHRS and CDR2 is YFSETQ in the germline V gene.